These 26 T cell receptor beta chains were sequenced from one sample in a study of T-cell reconstitution after alpha-beta-depleted transplantation in children. Unique molecular identifiers were incorporated when the TCRbeta library was constructed. TCRdb reanalysed the PCR reads using MiXCR and keeps one entry per CDR3 protein. Among roughly 24,000 distinct CDR3 sequences listed, approximately 11% were seen once. Sequenced here: PBMCs from the stem cell graft donor, sampled from the stem cell graft. These receptors all stem from a human donor who donated a stem cell graft to a child with chronic granulomatous disease.

This clonotype appeared many times. This sequence joins TRBV14 and TRBJ2-7; D unresolved. The germline CDR1 and CDR2 sequences are SGHDN and FVKESK. The CDR3 is 14 residues long. V was cut by 3 bases and J by 2 bases, with 11 bases left in between. CDR3 protein: CASSQSVSPYEQYF. The CDR3 coding sequence is TGTGCCAGCAGCCAGTCGGTCAGCCCCTACGAGCAGTACTTC.

This clonotype was found many times. The chain combines TRBV29-1 with TRBJ2-2, with D maybe TRBD2 (5 bases). V was trimmed by 4 bases and J by 5 bases, leaving 11 bases between them. This CDR3 contains 13 residues. The germline CDR1 and CDR2 sequences are SQVTM and ANQGSEA. CDR3: CSVGTHVTGELFF. The CDR3 coding sequence is TGCAGCGTTGGGACTCACGTAACCGGGGAGCTGTTTTTT.

This clonotype was counted at least ten times. The J gene is TRBJ2-2, the V gene TRBV29-1; unclear D gene. This CDR3 has 15 residues. The germline CDR1 and CDR2 sequences are SQVTM and ANQGSEA. V lost 1 base, J lost 1 base, and 10 bases lay in between. CDR3 in DNA: TGCAGCGTTGAAGTTTGGCCGGAGAACACCGGGGAGCTGTTTTTT. It encodes CSVEVWPENTGELFF.

This clonotype was counted ten times or more. The chain has TRBV7-3 and TRBJ1-2; TRBD1 might be the D (6 bases). Germline CDR1 reads SGHTA; CDR2 reads FQGTGA. The V end was cut by 6 bases, the J end by 8 bases, with 28 bases between. This CDR3 is 17 amino acids long. CDR3 in DNA: TGTGCCAGCAGTCTAAACCCCGGGGGGCGCAATCTGGAGGGCTACACCTTC. Translating gives CASSLNPGGRNLEGYTF.

This clonotype has at least ten counts. CDR3 residues: CASSQPGTALNQPQHF. CDR3 nucleotides: TGTGCCAGCAGCCAACCCGGGACAGCCTTAAATCAGCCCCAGCATTTT. The chain carries TRBV4-2 and TRBJ1-5, with 7 bases lining up with TRBD1. The CDR3 sequence is 16 residues long. From germline, CDR1 is LGHNA and CDR2 YNFKEQ. Germline trimming cut 2 bases from V and 4 bases from J; bases unmatched to any gene: 8.

This clonotype was observed at least ten times. V and J are TRBV6-2 or TRBV6-3 and TRBJ2-2; TRBD1 is a possible D gene (5 bases). The length of the CDR3 is 14 residues. The V and J ends lost 11 bases and 1 base respectively, with 14 bases between them. The germline gives CDR1 MNHEY, CDR2 SVGEGT. The chain's CDR3 is CAVQGRWNTGELFF. DNA for the CDR3: TGTGCCGTCCAGGGCAGGTGGAACACCGGGGAGCTGTTTTTT.

In this sample, this clonotype turned up many times. The chain recombines TRBV20-1 with TRBJ2-4; 7 bases agree with TRBD1. CDR3 length: 16 amino acids. Germline-derived CDR1 and CDR2 are DFQATT and SNEGSKA (reference sequence). With V trimmed by 0 bases and J by 0 bases, 5 bases remained unmatched. In DNA, the CDR3 is TGCAGTGCTAGAGATCCCGACAGGGTAGCCAAAAACATTCAGTACTTC. It specifies CSARDPDRVAKNIQYF.

In this sample, this clonotype is medium-sized. This chain uses TRBV12-3 or TRBV12-4 with TRBJ2-2, with D uncertain. V lost 6 bases and J 6 bases, leaving 5 bases between the germline ends. There are 11 residues in the CDR3. As DNA, the CDR3 is TGTGCCAGCAGATCACCCGGGGAGCTGTTTTTT. It encodes CASRSPGELFF.

This clonotype was picked up many times. This chain uses TRBV4-2 with TRBJ2-1; 7 positions match TRBD1. Germline trimming cut 3 bases from V and 0 bases from J; bases unmatched to any gene: 8. Germline lookup yields CDR1 LGHNA and CDR2 YNFKEQ. This CDR3 has 17 residues. CDR3 region: CASSHLGQESSYNEQFF. In nucleotides, the CDR3 is TGTGCCAGCAGCCATTTAGGACAGGAAAGCTCCTACAATGAGCAGTTCTTC.

This clonotype has just a few counts. V is TRBV4-3 and J is TRBJ2-1; D is unclear. With 0 bases removed from V and 0 bases from J, the gap between germline ends came to 9 bases. Germline values: CDR1 LGHNA, CDR2 YSLEER. The CDR3 sequence is 16 residues long. The CDR3 DNA follows: TGCGCCAGCAGCCAAGAGCATGTCAGCTCCTACAATGAGCAGTTCTTC. Its protein product is CASSQEHVSSYNEQFF.

This clonotype occurred many times. This CDR3 is CASSDSTHVGDRDYQPQHF. The CDR3 nucleotides are TGTGCCAGCAGTGACTCGACGCACGTTGGGGACAGGGATTATCAGCCCCAGCATTTT. This rearrangement joins TRBV6-4 to TRBJ1-5; 9 positions agree with TRBD1. Germline V gene lookup returns CDR1 MRHNA and CDR2 SNTAGT. The trim removed 0 bases at V and 5 bases at J, leaving 14 bases unmatched. This CDR3 has 19 amino acids.

The table lists this clonotype with many counts. The rearrangement uses TRBV20-1 and TRBJ2-7; D is unclear. Between the trimmed V and J ends, which lost 3 bases and 2 bases, there was a span of 14 bases. The CDR3 length is 14 residues. CDR1 and CDR2 from the germline V gene are DFQATT and SNEGSKA (reference sequence). CDR3 nucleotide sequence: TGCAGTGCTAGCTTGGGGATCCTAACCTACGAGCAGTACTTC. Protein product: CSASLGILTYEQYF.

This clonotype has a count of ten or more. The chain employs TRBV5-5 and TRBJ2-6; D uncertain. Germline CDR1 is SGHKS and CDR2 is YYEKEE (reference sequence). CDR3 length: 16 amino acids. With 2 bases removed from V and 2 bases from J, the gap between germline ends came to 11 bases. The CDR3, as DNA: TGTGCCAGCAGCTTAATACAGCTCGCTGGGGCCAACGTCCTGACTTTC. The encoded protein is CASSLIQLAGANVLTF.

This clonotype was counted ten times or more. The rearrangement uses TRBV7-6 and TRBJ2-7; TRBD2 is a possible D gene (6 bases). V dropped 5 bases and J dropped 6 bases, with 20 bases sitting between them. The CDR3 length is 15 residues. Germline CDR1 and CDR2: SGHVS and FNYEAQ. In DNA form, the CDR3 reads TGTGCCAGCAGCCCCGGGCCGGGAAGCGGGCTCGAGCAGTACTTC. Translated: CASSPGPGSGLEQYF.

This clonotype was counted many times. The chain has TRBV20-1 and TRBJ2-1; tentative D call: TRBD2 (5 bases). CDR1 is DFQATT, CDR2 SNEGSKA, per germline (reference sequence). Trimming shortened V by 0 bases and J by 9 bases, and 9 bases separated the two germline ends. This CDR3 has 12 residues. CDR3 sequence (DNA): TGCAGTGCTAGAGACGTGGACTTTGAGCAGTTCTTC. Protein product: CSARDVDFEQFF.

This clonotype was recorded at least ten times. The chain links TRBV5-1 to TRBJ2-2; 8 bases map to TRBD1. J gave up 7 bases and V 4 bases, and 3 bases lay outside the gene matches. The V gene's germline CDR1 is SGHRS and CDR2 YFSETQ. This CDR3 is 13 amino acids long. As DNA, the CDR3 is TGCGCCAGCAGCGTACAGGGGGACGGGGAGCTGTTTTTT. Amino acid sequence: CASSVQGDGELFF.

This clonotype is medium-sized in the sample. CDR3: CASSTRQGTGTDTQYF. CDR3 bases: TGCGCCAGCAGCACCCGACAGGGGACGGGCACAGATACGCAGTATTTT. The rearrangement joins TRBV5-1 to TRBJ2-3, with 8 bases that match TRBD1. This CDR3 contains 16 residues. CDR1 is SGHRS and CDR2 is YFSETQ in the germline V gene. J gave up 1 base and V 4 bases, and 8 bases lay outside the gene matches.

This clonotype was detected many times. The chain recombines TRBV7-3 with TRBJ1-5; TRBD1 aligns across 10 bases. The length of the CDR3 is 19 residues. J gave up 0 bases and V 5 bases, and 13 bases lay outside the gene matches. Germline V CDR1 and CDR2: SGHTA, FQGTGA. CDR3 nucleotides: TGTGCCAGCAGCCGACACCTAGGACAGGGGGGATTTAGCAATCAGCCCCAGCATTTT. Encoded protein: CASSRHLGQGGFSNQPQHF. Combining the CDR3 with reference TRBV7-3 and TRBJ1-5 gives the whole variable domain GAGVSQTPSNKVTEKGKYVELRCDPISGHTALYWYRQSLGQGPEFLIYFQGTGAADDSGLPNDRFFAVRPEGSVSTLKIQRTERGDSAVYLCASSRHLGQGGFSNQPQHFGDGTRLSIL.

In this sample, this clonotype turned up many times. The chain combines TRBV7-9 with TRBJ2-1, with TRBD2 identical over 11 bases. V shed 5 bases, J shed 7 bases, and the junction held 10 bases outside the gene matches. CDR3 length equals 16 residues. In germline, CDR1 is SEHNR, CDR2 FQNEAQ (reference sequence). The CDR3 protein is CASSPPGLAEYNEQFF. CDR3 bases: TGTGCCAGCAGCCCCCCGGGACTAGCGGAATATAATGAGCAGTTCTTC.

The chain couples TRBV10-3 to TRBJ2-7; D perhaps matches TRBD2 (5 bases). This CDR3 is 16 amino acids long. CDR1 is ENHRY and CDR2 is SYGVKD in the germline V gene. Trimming removed 4 bases at V and 3 bases at J, with 19 bases between. CDR3 sequence reads: CAISGSDQDGGYEQYF. CDR3 in DNA: TGTGCCATCAGTGGATCGGACCAAGACGGAGGCTACGAGCAGTACTTC.

This clonotype was seen repeatedly, ten times or more. The chain uses TRBV7-8 and TRBJ2-4; D ambiguous. Germline V gene data show CDR1 as SGHVS and CDR2 as FQNEAQ. The ends were cut back, 2 bases at V and 2 bases at J, with 10 bases in the middle. This CDR3 comprises 15 residues. Here the CDR3 DNA reads TGTGCCAGCAGCTTATCCGATAGCCCCAAAAACATTCAGTACTTC. It specifies CASSLSDSPKNIQYF.

This clonotype appeared many times. V is TRBV27 and J is TRBJ1-1; 11 nucleotides align to TRBD1. Unmatched junction bases numbered 5, after V lost 4 bases and J lost 4 bases. The CDR3 sequence is 15 residues long. From germline, CDR1 is MNHEY and CDR2 SMNVEV (reference sequence). CDR3 coding DNA: TGTGCCAGCAGTTCAACCGGGACAGGGGGCACTGAAGCTTTCTTT. As protein: CASSSTGTGGTEAFF.

In this sample, this clonotype turned up many times. This sequence joins TRBV28 and TRBJ1-5, with D uncertain. There are 17 residues in the CDR3. Trimming left V 5 bases short and J 0 bases short, with 17 bases between. Looked up from germline, CDR1 is MDHEN and CDR2 is SYDVKM. The CDR3 coding sequence is TGTGCCAGCAGTCACCAGGACTATCACCATAGCAATCAGCCCCAGCATTTT. Protein: CASSHQDYHHSNQPQHF.

This clonotype was recorded at least ten times. A much larger clone lies a single base off, so this may be a read error. J is TRBJ2-7 and V is TRBV20-1; 8 bases map to TRBD1. From germline, CDR1 is DFQATT and CDR2 SNEGSKA (reference sequence). Trimming cost V 3 bases and J 9 bases; bases outside gene matches: 13. This CDR3 comprises 14 residues. This CDR3 reads CSARGYIGQGGQYF. CDR3 nucleotides: TGCAGTGCTAGGGGATACATTGGACAGGGCGGGCAGTACTTC.

This chain connects TRBV7-8 to TRBJ2-7; TRBD2 aligns across 7 bases. The CDR3 length is 13 residues. V dropped 5 bases and J dropped 4; count of bases not matched to a gene: 5. Looked up from germline, CDR1 is SGHVS and CDR2 is FQNEAQ. CDR3 protein: CASSDGLEYEQYF. The CDR3, as DNA: TGTGCCAGCAGCGACGGACTAGAATACGAGCAGTACTTC.

In regard to this clonotype: A much more abundant neighbour one base away suggests this may be a read error. The V call is TRBV20-1, the J call TRBJ2-4; D not certain. Germline CDR1 is DFQATT and CDR2 is SNEGSKA (reference sequence). CDR3 size: 12 residues. The CDR3 sequence: CSASRSENSQYF. For the CDR3, the DNA is TGCAGTGCGAGCCGCTCGGAAAACAGTCAGTACTTC.